The present T cell receptor beta chain was sequenced within a study of cytomegalovirus exposure and HLA in healthy donors. PCR used 60 Vbeta primers and 13 Jbeta primers. TCRdb keeps only in-frame clones here, not all; method: immunoSEQ multiplex PCR. Found here are 100,000 to 150,000 clones, 70% to 80% of them singletons; the top ten hold about 16%. The germline CDR1 and CDR2 sequences are SGHNT and YYREEE (reference sequence). The V gene end was trimmed by 0 bases and the J gene end by 7 bases; junction bases not matched to a gene: 6. The CDR3 consists of 14 residues. Healthy bone marrow donors formed the donor group.

Sequenced sample: PBMCs. This clonotype was sampled from a man aged 50 or older in good health and CMV-seropositive. The rearrangement joins TRBV5-4 to TRBJ2-7; the match to TRBD2 covers 8 bases. The CDR3 sequence is CASSLGREVREQYF. CDR3 bases: TGTGCCAGCAGCTTGGGGCGGGAGGTGCGAGAGCAGTACTTC. The complete variable domain, with remaining parts taken from reference TRBV5-4 and TRBJ2-7, reads ETGVTQSPTHLIKTRGQQVTLRCSSQSGHNTVSWYQQALGQGPQFIFQYYREEENGRGNFPPRFSGLQFPNYSSELNVNALELDDSALYLCASSLGREVREQYFGPGTRLTVT.